This T cell receptor beta chain was documented in a study of identical twins. Findings and limits, study-wide: Conclusions relied on cross-sectional statistical analysis, not following the same donors.

In TCRdb, the 5' RACE reads were re-called with MiXCR into one record per CDR3 protein. The sample lists 200,000 to 300,000 distinct CDR3 sequences; over 9.5% were seen once. This clonotype was found many times. The target antigen is unknown. V dropped 2 bases and J dropped 5; count of bases not matched to a gene: 12. Germline CDR1 and CDR2: DFQATT and SNEGSKA (reference sequence). The CDR3 loop spans 17 amino acids. The receptor was isolated from a man in his fifties or sixties in good health. The chain recombines TRBV20-1 with TRBJ2-3, with 11 positions matching TRBD2. Material for sequencing was memory T cells sorted from blood. Here the CDR3 reads CSARSPGTSGGGDTQYF. The CDR3 nucleotides are TGCAGTGCTAGATCCCCTGGTACTAGCGGGGGTGGAGATACGCAGTATTTT.